This entry is about one TCR beta chain. No cognate antigen has been identified for it. No base quality values were provided; no much bigger clone lies one nucleotide off. The sample's treatment or condition label is to be understood as: AdE1-LMPpoly-expanded autologous EBV-specific T-cell therapy followed by anti-PD-1 nivolumab. This entry belongs to a study of EBV T-cell therapy then PD-1 blockade in nasopharyngeal carcinoma (dated by TCRdb to about 2021). The Qiagen DNeasy Kit was used to extract genomic DNA from the sorted cells. The immunoSEQ platform was used for deep sequencing of the TCR beta chain. For the original study's pipeline: Repertoire data analysis was performed with the immunoSEQ Analyzer software. TCRdb took this table from immuneACCESS and kept in-frame rearrangements with V and J called. Such tables lack part of the clones; where checked against another copy, unresolved V genes explain under half of the gap, and the rest is unexplained. The V and J calls and clone size were taken over from that table, and D and trimming were inferred from the DNA. In this sample the table shows about 17,000 clones, over 80% of which occur a single time. The top ten clones comprise around 28% of the sample.

CDR1 is given as MNHNY and CDR2 as SVGAGI, both from the germline V gene (reference sequence). From its cysteine to its phenylalanine, the CDR3 spans 11 amino acids. Only the CDR3 DNA stays, 33 bases, in frame from base 1. V gives up 7 bases and J gives up 3 bases, and the segment between their germline ends measures 6 bases. The sequencing used CD8+ T cells from blood, collected at day 0 from a patient whose treatment included autologous EBV-specific T cells and nivolumab. The receptor's source is a man aged 35-49 years with nasopharyngeal carcinoma. The sequence is built from TRBV6-6 and TRBJ1-1, with the D segment identity uncertain. The DNA sequence is as follows: TGTGCCAGCAAGACTTACACTGAAGCTTTCTTT. Its protein reads: CASKTYTEAFF.